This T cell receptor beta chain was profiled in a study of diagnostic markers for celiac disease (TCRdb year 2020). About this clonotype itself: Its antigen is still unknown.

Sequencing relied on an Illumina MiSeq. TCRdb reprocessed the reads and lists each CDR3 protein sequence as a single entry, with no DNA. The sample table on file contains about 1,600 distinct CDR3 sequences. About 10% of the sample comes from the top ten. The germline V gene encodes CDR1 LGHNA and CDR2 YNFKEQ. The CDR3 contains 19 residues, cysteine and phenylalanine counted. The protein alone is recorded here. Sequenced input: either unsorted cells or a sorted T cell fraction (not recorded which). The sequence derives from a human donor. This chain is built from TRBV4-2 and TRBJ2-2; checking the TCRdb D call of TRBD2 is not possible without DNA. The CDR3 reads CASSQDWGPSGSVAGELFF.